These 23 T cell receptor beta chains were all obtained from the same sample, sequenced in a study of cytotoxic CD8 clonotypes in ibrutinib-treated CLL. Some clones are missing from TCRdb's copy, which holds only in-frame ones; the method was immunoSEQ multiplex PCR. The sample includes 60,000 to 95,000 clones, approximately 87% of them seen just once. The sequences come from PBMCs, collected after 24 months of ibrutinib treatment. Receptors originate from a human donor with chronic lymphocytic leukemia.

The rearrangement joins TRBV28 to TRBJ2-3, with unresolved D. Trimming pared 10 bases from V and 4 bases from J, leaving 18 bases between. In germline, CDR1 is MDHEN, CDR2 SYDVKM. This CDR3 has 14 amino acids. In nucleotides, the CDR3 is TGTGCCACTGGGGAAAAAGCTACCGCAGATACGCAGTATTTT. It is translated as CATGEKATADTQYF. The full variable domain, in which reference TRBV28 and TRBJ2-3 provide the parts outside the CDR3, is DVKVTQSSRYLVKRTGEKVFLECVQDMDHENMFWYRQDPGLGLRLIYFSYDVKMKEKGDIPEGYSVSREKKERFSLILESASTNQTSMYLCATGEKATADTQYFGPGTRLTVL.

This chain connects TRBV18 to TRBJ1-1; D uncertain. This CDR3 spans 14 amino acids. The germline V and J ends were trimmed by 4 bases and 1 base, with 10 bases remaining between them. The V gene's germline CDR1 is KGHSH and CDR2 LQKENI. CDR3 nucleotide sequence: TGTGCCAGCTCACAAAAAACAGAGAACACTGAAGCTTTCTTT. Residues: CASSQKTENTEAFF.

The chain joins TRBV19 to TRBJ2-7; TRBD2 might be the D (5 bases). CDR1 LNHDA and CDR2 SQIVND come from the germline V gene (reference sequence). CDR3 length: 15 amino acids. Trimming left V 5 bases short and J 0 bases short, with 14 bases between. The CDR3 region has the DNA TGTGCCAGTAGTCCTCTGGGAGCACCCTCCTACGAGCAGTACTTC. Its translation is CASSPLGAPSYEQYF.

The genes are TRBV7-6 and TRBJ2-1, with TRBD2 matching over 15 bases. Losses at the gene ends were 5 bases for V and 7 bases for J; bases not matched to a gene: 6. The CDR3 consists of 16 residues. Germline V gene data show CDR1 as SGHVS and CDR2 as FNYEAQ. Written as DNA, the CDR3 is TGTGCCAGCAGCCGATCCGGGACTAGCGGGGGGAATGAGCAGTTCTTC. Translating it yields CASSRSGTSGGNEQFF.

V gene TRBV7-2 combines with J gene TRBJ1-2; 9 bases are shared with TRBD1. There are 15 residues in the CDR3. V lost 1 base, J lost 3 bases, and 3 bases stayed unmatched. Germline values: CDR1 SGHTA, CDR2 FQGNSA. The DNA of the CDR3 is TGTGCCAGCAGCTTAGACAGGGGGCTTGACTATGGCTACACCTTC. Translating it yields CASSLDRGLDYGYTF. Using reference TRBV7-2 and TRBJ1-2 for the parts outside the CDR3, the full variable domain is GAGVSQSPSNKVTEKGKDVELRCDPISGHTALYWYRQSLGQGLEFLIYFQGNSAPDKSGLPSDRFSAERTGGSVSTLTIQRTQQEDSAVYLCASSLDRGLDYGYTFGSGTRLTVV.

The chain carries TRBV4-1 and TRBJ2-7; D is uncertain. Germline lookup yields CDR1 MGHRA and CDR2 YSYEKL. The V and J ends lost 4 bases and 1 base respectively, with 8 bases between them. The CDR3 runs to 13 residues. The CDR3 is CASSRSTSYEQYF. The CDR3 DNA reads TGCGCCAGCAGCCGAAGCACGTCCTACGAGCAGTACTTC.

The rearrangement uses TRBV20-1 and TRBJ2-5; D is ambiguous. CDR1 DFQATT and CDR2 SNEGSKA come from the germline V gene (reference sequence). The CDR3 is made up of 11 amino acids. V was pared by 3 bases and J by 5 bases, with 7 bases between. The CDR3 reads CSASWAETQYF. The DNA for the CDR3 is TGCAGTGCTAGCTGGGCGGAGACCCAGTACTTC.

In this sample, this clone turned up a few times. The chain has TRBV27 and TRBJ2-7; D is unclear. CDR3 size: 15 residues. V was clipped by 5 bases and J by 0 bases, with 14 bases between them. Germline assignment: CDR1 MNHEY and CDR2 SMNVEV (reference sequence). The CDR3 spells CASSPQGRSSYEQYF. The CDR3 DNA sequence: TGTGCCAGCAGTCCCCAAGGGCGGAGCTCCTACGAGCAGTACTTC.

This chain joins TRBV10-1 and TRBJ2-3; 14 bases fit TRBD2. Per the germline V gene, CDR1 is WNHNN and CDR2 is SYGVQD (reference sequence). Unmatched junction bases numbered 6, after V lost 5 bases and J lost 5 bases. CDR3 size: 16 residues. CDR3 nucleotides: TGCGCCAGCAGTACCGGACTAGCGGGAGGAAGAGATACGCAGTATTTT. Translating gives CASSTGLAGGRDTQYF.

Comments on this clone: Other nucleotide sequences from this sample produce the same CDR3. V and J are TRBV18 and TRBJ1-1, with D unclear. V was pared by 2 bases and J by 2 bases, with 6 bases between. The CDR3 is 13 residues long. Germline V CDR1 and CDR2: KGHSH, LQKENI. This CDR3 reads CASSPSGNTEAFF. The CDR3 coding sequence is TGTGCCAGCTCACCATCGGGAAACACTGAAGCTTTCTTT.

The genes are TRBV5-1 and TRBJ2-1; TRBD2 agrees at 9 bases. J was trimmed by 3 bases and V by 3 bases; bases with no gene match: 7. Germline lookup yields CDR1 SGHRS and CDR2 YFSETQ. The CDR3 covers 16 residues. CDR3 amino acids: CASSSAGTSSYNEQFF. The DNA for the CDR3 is TGCGCCAGCAGCTCCGCCGGGACTAGCAGCTACAATGAGCAGTTCTTC.

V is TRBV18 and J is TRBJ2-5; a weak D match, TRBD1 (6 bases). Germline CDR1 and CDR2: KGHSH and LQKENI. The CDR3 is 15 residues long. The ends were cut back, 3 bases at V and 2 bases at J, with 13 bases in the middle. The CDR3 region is CASSPDGTPQETQYF. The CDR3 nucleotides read TGTGCCAGCTCACCGGACGGGACACCTCAAGAGACCCAGTACTTC. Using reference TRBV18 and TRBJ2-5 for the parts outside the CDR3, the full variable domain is NAGVMQNPRHLVRRRGQEARLRCSPMKGHSHVYWYRQLPEEGLKFMVYLQKENIIDESGMPKERFSAEFPKEGPSILRIQQVVRGDSAAYFCASSPDGTPQETQYFGPGTRLLVL.

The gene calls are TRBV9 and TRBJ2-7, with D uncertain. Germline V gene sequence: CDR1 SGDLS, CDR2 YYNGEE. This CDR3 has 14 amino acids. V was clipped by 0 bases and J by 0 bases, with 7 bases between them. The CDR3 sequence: CASSVAASSYEQYF. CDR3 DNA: TGTGCCAGCAGCGTAGCGGCTAGCTCCTACGAGCAGTACTTC.

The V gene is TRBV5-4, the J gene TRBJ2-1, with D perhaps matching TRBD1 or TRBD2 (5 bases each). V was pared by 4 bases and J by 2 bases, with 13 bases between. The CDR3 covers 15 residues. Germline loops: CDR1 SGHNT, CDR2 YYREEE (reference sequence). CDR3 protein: CASSNRDRAYNEQFF. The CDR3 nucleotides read TGTGCCAGCAGCAACCGGGACCGCGCCTACAATGAGCAGTTCTTC.

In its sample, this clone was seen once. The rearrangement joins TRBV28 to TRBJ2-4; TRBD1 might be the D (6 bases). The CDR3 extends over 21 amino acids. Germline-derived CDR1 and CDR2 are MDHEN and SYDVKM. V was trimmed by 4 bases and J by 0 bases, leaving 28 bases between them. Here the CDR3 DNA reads TGTGCCAGCAGTTACACGGCCGACAGGAAACTACAACAACTAGCCAAAAACATTCAGTACTTC. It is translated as CASSYTADRKLQQLAKNIQYF. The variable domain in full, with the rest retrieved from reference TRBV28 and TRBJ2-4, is DVKVTQSSRYLVKRTGEKVFLECVQDMDHENMFWYRQDPGLGLRLIYFSYDVKMKEKGDIPEGYSVSREKKERFSLILESASTNQTSMYLCASSYTADRKLQQLAKNIQYFGAGTRLSVL.

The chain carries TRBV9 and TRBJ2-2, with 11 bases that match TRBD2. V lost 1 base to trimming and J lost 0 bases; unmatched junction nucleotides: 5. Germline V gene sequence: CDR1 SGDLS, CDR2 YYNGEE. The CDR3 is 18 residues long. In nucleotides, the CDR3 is TGTGCCAGCAGCGTATGGGGACTAGCGGCATCGAACACCGGGGAGCTGTTTTTT. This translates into CASSVWGLAASNTGELFF.

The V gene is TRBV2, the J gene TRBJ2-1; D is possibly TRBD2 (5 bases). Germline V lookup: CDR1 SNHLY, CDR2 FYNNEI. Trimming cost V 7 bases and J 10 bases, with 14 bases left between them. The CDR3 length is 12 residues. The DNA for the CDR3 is TGTGCCAGCACCCCGCGCGGGCCCGAGCAGTTCTTC. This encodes CASTPRGPEQFF.

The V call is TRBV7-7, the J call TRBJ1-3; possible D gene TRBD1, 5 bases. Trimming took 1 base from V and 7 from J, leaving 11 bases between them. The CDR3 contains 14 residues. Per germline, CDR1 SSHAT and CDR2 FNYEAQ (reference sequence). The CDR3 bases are TGTGCCAGCAGCTTAGTCGGGGCCGCTAACACCATATATTTT. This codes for CASSLVGAANTIYF.

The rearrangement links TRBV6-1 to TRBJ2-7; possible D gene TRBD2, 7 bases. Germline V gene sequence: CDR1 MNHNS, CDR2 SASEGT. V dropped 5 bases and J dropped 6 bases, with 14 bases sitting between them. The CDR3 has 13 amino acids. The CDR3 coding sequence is TGTGCCAGCAGTATAGGGGGGGTGGGCGAGCAGTACTTC. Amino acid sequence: CASSIGGVGEQYF.

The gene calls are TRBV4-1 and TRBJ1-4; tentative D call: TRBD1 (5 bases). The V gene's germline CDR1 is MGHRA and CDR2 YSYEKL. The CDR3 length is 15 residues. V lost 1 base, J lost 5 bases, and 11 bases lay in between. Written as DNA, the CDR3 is TGCGCCAGCAGCCAAGCCAGACAGAACAATGAAAAACTGTTTTTT. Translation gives CASSQARQNNEKLFF.

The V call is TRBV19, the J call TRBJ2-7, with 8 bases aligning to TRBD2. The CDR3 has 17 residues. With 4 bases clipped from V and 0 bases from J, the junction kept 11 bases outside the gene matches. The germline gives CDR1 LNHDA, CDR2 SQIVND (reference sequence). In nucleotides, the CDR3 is TGTGCCAGTAGTACAAGAATTCTAGCGGGCAGCTCCTACGAGCAGTACTTC. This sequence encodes CASSTRILAGSSYEQYF.

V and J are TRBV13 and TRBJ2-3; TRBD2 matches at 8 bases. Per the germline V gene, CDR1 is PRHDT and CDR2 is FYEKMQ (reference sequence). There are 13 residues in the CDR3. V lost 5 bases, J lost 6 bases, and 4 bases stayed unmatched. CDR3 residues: CASSPPGGDTQYF. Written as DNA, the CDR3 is TGTGCCAGCAGCCCCCCGGGGGGGGATACGCAGTATTTT.

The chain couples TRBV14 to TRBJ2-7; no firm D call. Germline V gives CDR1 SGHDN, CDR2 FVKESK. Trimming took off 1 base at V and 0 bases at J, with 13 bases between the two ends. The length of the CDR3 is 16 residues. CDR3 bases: TGTGCCAGCAGCCAAGTTTTGACTTTCAGCTCCTACGAGCAGTACTTC. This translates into CASSQVLTFSSYEQYF. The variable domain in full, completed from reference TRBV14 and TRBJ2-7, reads EAGVTQFPSHSVIEKGQTVTLRCDPISGHDNLYWYRRVMGKEIKFLLHFVKESKQDESGMPNNRFLAERTGGTYSTLKVQPAELEDSGVYFCASSQVLTFSSYEQYFGPGTRLTVT.